This T cell receptor (beta chain) derives from a study of radiation and T cells in renal cell carcinoma. At the level of the study: Nephrectomy followed 15 Gy stereotactic body radiation by 4 weeks. Overall study findings and caveats: Baseline intratumoral clonotype presence is unknown without pretreatment biopsies.

A remark on this clone: Antigen: not known.

The germline gives CDR1 MNHEY, CDR2 SMNVEV (reference sequence). The CDR3 runs to 15 residues. Deletions cut 6 bases from V and 5 bases from J, with 16 bases between. Libraries were prepared by immunoSEQ multiplex PCR; TCRdb keeps only in-frame clonotypes and omits some of them. The table includes approximately 94,000 clones, 65% to 85% detected once. Time point given: baseline pretreatment blood. Treatment noted: 15 Gy SBRT to primary tumor, nephrectomy 4 weeks later. After SBRT, blood was collected at 2 and 4 weeks, plus baseline. This renal cell carcinoma was of the clear cell type. The rearrangement uses TRBV27 and TRBJ1-4; D is unclear. The source was blood, collected from a patient whose treatment included radiotherapy and nephrectomy. The receptor was derived from a man aged 60-69 years with renal cell carcinoma. The CDR3 coding sequence is TGTGCCAGCAGCCCTTTTGGAGGGTCCAATGAAAAACTGTTTTTT. As protein: CASSPFGGSNEKLFF. Together with reference TRBV27 and TRBJ1-4, the CDR3 gives the full variable domain: EAQVTQNPRYLITVTGKKLTVTCSQNMNHEYMSWYRQDPGLGLRQIYYSMNVEVTDKGDVPEGYKVSRKEKRNFPLILESPSPNQTSLYFCASSPFGGSNEKLFFGSGTQLSVL.